This is a list of T cell receptor beta chains from one sample in a study of response to subunit inactivated influenza vaccine. TCRdb re-derived calls from the RT-PCR reads in MiXCR, one entry per CDR3 protein. The sample carries approximately 530,000 distinct CDR3 sequences, roughly 13% recorded once. The specimen comprised PBMCs from blood, sampled about 6 weeks after vaccination. The receptors were sampled from a man in his fifties or sixties who received an inactivated influenza vaccine. Both conserved end residues are part of each CDR3. The D gene is left open where the match is weak. The size field is filled for only some rows; it gives once, few, many or a size class.

size: NA
D: TRBD1
V: TRBV7-2
J: TRBJ2-1
DNA: TGTGCCAGCACACGCCGGGACAGGGGGTTCAATGAGCAGTTCTTC
CDR3: CASTRRDRGFNEQFF

size: NA
D: NA
V: TRBV6-5
J: TRBJ2-5
DNA: TGTGCCAGCAGTTACGGTCGTTGGGAGACCCAGTACTTC
CDR3: CASSYGRWETQYF

size: NA
D: TRBD1
V: TRBV28
J: TRBJ2-7
DNA: TGTGCCAGCAGTTTGGTTCTCGGGACAGGCTCCTACGAGCAGTACTTC
CDR3: CASSLVLGTGSYEQYF

size: few
D: NA
V: TRBV7-2
J: TRBJ1-4
DNA: TGTGCCAGCAGCTTGGGATCTAATGAAAAACTGTTTTTT
CDR3: CASSLGSNEKLFF

size: NA
D: NA
V: TRBV5-1
J: TRBJ1-1
DNA: TGCGCCAGCAGCCCCAGGACAGCCACTGAAGCTTTCTTT
CDR3: CASSPRTATEAFF

size: many
D: NA
V: TRBV12-3/TRBV12-4
J: TRBJ1-5
DNA: TGTGCCAGCAGTTTAGCGGTGGGCCGGGGCAATCAGCCCCAGCATTTT
CDR3: CASSLAVGRGNQPQHF

size: many
D: NA
V: TRBV20-1
J: TRBJ2-5
DNA: TGCAGTGCTAGCGGGCAAGAGACCCAGTACTTC
CDR3: CSASGQETQYF

size: few
D: TRBD2
V: TRBV15
J: TRBJ2-7
DNA: TGTGCCACCAGCAGAGATAGAGCGGGGGGTCGCGAGCAGTACTTC
CDR3: CATSRDRAGGREQYF

size: few
D: NA
V: TRBV4-3
J: TRBJ2-5
DNA: TGCGCCAGCAGCCAAAGGTTCGGAGAGACCCAGTACTTC
CDR3: CASSQRFGETQYF

size: NA
D: NA
V: TRBV15
J: TRBJ2-2
DNA: TGTGCCACCGCTAATCGGGGAGGACAGCGGGCCGGGGAGCTGTTTTTT
CDR3: CATANRGGQRAGELFF

size: few
D: TRBD1
V: TRBV5-1
J: TRBJ2-2
DNA: TGCGCCAGCAGGCCGGGACAGGGGGCCGGGGAGCTGTTTTTT
CDR3: CASRPGQGAGELFF

size: many
D: TRBD2
V: TRBV9
J: TRBJ2-4
DNA: TGTGCCAGCAGCCGGGGACTAGCGGGGTTGTTGGCCAAAAACATTCAGTACTTC
CDR3: CASSRGLAGLLAKNIQYF

size: few
D: TRBD2
V: TRBV11-2
J: TRBJ2-1
DNA: TGTGCCAGCAGCTGGGGACTAGCGGGAGGTTCAGCTCGCAATGAGCAGTTCTTC
CDR3: CASSWGLAGGSARNEQFF

size: NA
D: NA
V: TRBV6-2/TRBV6-3
J: TRBJ2-4
DNA: TGTGCCAGCAGTTACTCGGGGACAGCCAAAAACATTCAGTACTTC
CDR3: CASSYSGTAKNIQYF

size: few
D: NA
V: TRBV20-1
J: TRBJ2-5
DNA: TGCAGTGCTGGGGCTTTCGAGACCCAGTACTTC
CDR3: CSAGAFETQYF

size: few
D: NA
V: TRBV5-6
J: TRBJ2-7
DNA: TGTGCCAGCAGCCCCCAACACAGGGGAGGGTACTACGAGCAGTACTTC
CDR3: CASSPQHRGGYYEQYF

size: few
D: NA
V: TRBV20-1
J: TRBJ2-7
DNA: TGCAGTGCTAGAGTTTCCGGACGCGAGCAGTACTTC
CDR3: CSARVSGREQYF

size: NA
D: TRBD2
V: TRBV6-1
J: TRBJ2-1
DNA: TGTGCCAGCAGTCCCCGCGGGCTAGCGGGAGGGGACAATGAGCAGTTCTTC
CDR3: CASSPRGLAGGDNEQFF

size: many
D: NA
V: TRBV4-3
J: TRBJ2-7
DNA: TGCGCCAGCAGCCAAGTAACAGGGAACGAGCAGTACTTC
CDR3: CASSQVTGNEQYF

size: few
D: NA
V: TRBV7-2
J: TRBJ1-1
DNA: TGTGCCAGCAGCTTGACTGGAGGTGCGAACACTGAAGCTTTCTTT
CDR3: CASSLTGGANTEAFF

size: NA
D: TRBD1
V: TRBV25-1
J: TRBJ2-1
DNA: TGTGCCAGCAGTGGGACAGGGGCGAGCTCCTACAATGAGCAGTTCTTC
CDR3: CASSGTGASSYNEQFF

size: NA
D: NA
V: TRBV18
J: TRBJ2-7
DNA: TGTGCCAGCTCACCACCGATTAGCTCCTACGAGCAGTACTTC
CDR3: CASSPPISSYEQYF

size: NA
D: TRBD1
V: TRBV27
J: TRBJ1-4
DNA: TGTGCCAGCAGTCTTAACCGGGACAGGGGTGATGAAAAACTGTTTTTT
CDR3: CASSLNRDRGDEKLFF

size: few
D: NA
V: TRBV5-5
J: TRBJ2-1
DNA: TGTGCCAGCAGCGCCCGGCAGGTTGAGCAGTTCTTC
CDR3: CASSARQVEQFF

size: few
D: TRBD2
V: TRBV12-3/TRBV12-4
J: TRBJ2-1
DNA: TGTGCCAGCAGTTTTAGCGGGAGGAGCTCCTACAATGAGCAGTTCTTC
CDR3: CASSFSGRSSYNEQFF

size: NA
D: NA
V: TRBV6-1
J: TRBJ2-1
DNA: TGTGCCACCAAGGAGGAAAACAGCCGAGAGCAGTTCTTC
CDR3: CATKEENSREQFF

size: many
D: TRBD2
V: TRBV7-9
J: TRBJ2-2
DNA: TGTGCCAGCTCCCGGACTAGACGGGGGGACGTGGAGCTGTTTTTT
CDR3: CASSRTRRGDVELFF

size: few
D: TRBD2
V: TRBV4-3
J: TRBJ2-1
DNA: TGCGCCAGCAGCAGAGTAGCGGGGCAGGTCTACAATGAGCAGTTCTTC
CDR3: CASSRVAGQVYNEQFF

size: few
D: NA
V: TRBV4-3
J: TRBJ2-7
DNA: TGCGCCAGCAGCCAAGATCGCGGGACCAGGCAGTACTTC
CDR3: CASSQDRGTRQYF

size: few
D: NA
V: TRBV6-2/TRBV6-3
J: TRBJ2-1
DNA: TGTGCCAGCAGTTACTCGATGCAGACAGGGTGGGAGGGGTACTACAATGAGCAGTTCTTC
CDR3: CASSYSMQTGWEGYYNEQFF

size: few
D: TRBD2
V: TRBV11-2
J: TRBJ2-1
DNA: TGTGCCAGCAGCTTTGGGGCGGGGGGGCAATCCTACAATGAGCAGTTCTTC
CDR3: CASSFGAGGQSYNEQFF

size: few
D: NA
V: TRBV6-2/TRBV6-3
J: TRBJ2-2
DNA: TGTGCCAGCAGTTACTCGACAGGTTTAGCCGGGGAGCTGTTTTTT
CDR3: CASSYSTGLAGELFF

size: many
D: TRBD1
V: TRBV11-2
J: TRBJ2-7
DNA: TGTGCCAGCAGCTACGGACAGGGTAGCGAGCAGTACTTC
CDR3: CASSYGQGSEQYF

size: NA
D: NA
V: TRBV11-2
J: TRBJ1-2
DNA: TGTGCCAGCAGCTTAGTGCCCCCGGGCGGCTACACCTTC
CDR3: CASSLVPPGGYTF

size: few
D: TRBD2
V: TRBV20-1
J: TRBJ2-1
DNA: TGCAGTGCTAGAGATACGGGGGGGCCCGGTGAGCAGTTCTTC
CDR3: CSARDTGGPGEQFF

size: few
D: NA
V: TRBV12-3/TRBV12-4
J: TRBJ1-3
DNA: TGTGCCAGCAGTTCCACCCCACGGGACACCGGAAACACCATATATTTT
CDR3: CASSSTPRDTGNTIYF

size: NA
D: NA
V: TRBV7-2
J: TRBJ1-5
DNA: TGTGCCAGCAGCTTAGGGTACAGGTCCAATCAGCCCCAGCATTTT
CDR3: CASSLGYRSNQPQHF

size: NA
D: TRBD2
V: TRBV29-1
J: TRBJ2-3
DNA: TGCAGCGTTGAGGGGAAGATACTAGCGGGGCCAGATACGCAGTATTTT
CDR3: CSVEGKILAGPDTQYF

size: few
D: NA
V: TRBV7-2
J: TRBJ1-1
DNA: TGTGCCAGCAGCTTATGGGTTTCGAACACTGAAGCTTTCTTT
CDR3: CASSLWVSNTEAFF

size: few
D: NA
V: TRBV24-1
J: TRBJ2-1
DNA: TGTGCCACCAGGGCGGTTGGGGAGAATGAGCAGTTCTTC
CDR3: CATRAVGENEQFF

size: NA
D: NA
V: TRBV2
J: TRBJ1-5
DNA: TGTGCCAGCACGCTTGAGTCAGGAGCTCAGCCCCAGCATTTT
CDR3: CASTLESGAQPQHF

size: NA
D: TRBD2
V: TRBV7-6
J: TRBJ2-1
DNA: TGTGCCAGCAGCTTAGGGGCCAGCGGGGACAATGAGCAGTTCTTC
CDR3: CASSLGASGDNEQFF

size: NA
D: TRBD2
V: TRBV27
J: TRBJ2-3
DNA: TGTGCCAGCAGCCGACGCGGGGGTACTGGCACAGATACGCAGTATTTT
CDR3: CASSRRGGTGTDTQYF

size: few
D: NA
V: TRBV29-1
J: TRBJ1-1
DNA: TGCAGCGCCGTGGAGAACACTGAAGCTTTCTTT
CDR3: CSAVENTEAFF

size: many
D: NA
V: TRBV6-1
J: TRBJ2-1
DNA: TGTGCCAGCAGACACGACAGAAACGCCAATGAGCAGTTCTTC
CDR3: CASRHDRNANEQFF

size: few
D: NA
V: TRBV28
J: TRBJ2-5
DNA: TGTGCCAGCAGGGTCAGCCTGGGAGAGACCCAGTACTTC
CDR3: CASRVSLGETQYF

size: NA
D: TRBD1
V: TRBV28
J: TRBJ2-7
DNA: TGTGCCAGCAGCCTTTGGGGCGGGGACAGGGGTTACGAGCAGTACTTC
CDR3: CASSLWGGDRGYEQYF

size: NA
D: NA
V: TRBV20-1
J: TRBJ2-7
DNA: TGCAGTGCTAGAGTGGTGGGGATCCACGAGCAGTACTTC
CDR3: CSARVVGIHEQYF

size: many
D: NA
V: TRBV5-1
J: TRBJ2-7
DNA: TGCGCCAGCAGCTTTTCTGGGTTCTCCTACGAGCAGTACTTC
CDR3: CASSFSGFSYEQYF

size: few
D: NA
V: TRBV4-2
J: TRBJ1-5
DNA: TGTGCCAGCAGCCAAGATCTTTGGGGACACTTAGGGAATCAGCCCCAGCATTTT
CDR3: CASSQDLWGHLGNQPQHF

size: many
D: TRBD1
V: TRBV5-1
J: TRBJ1-6
DNA: TGCGCCAGCAGCCCCCAGGGGGTCGCTTCACCCCTCCACTTT
CDR3: CASSPQGVASPLHF

size: many
D: NA
V: TRBV7-2
J: TRBJ2-1
DNA: TGTGCCAGCAGACCCGGGACCATGAGCTCCTACAATGAGCAGTTCTTC
CDR3: CASRPGTMSSYNEQFF

size: few
D: NA
V: TRBV20-1
J: TRBJ2-1
DNA: TGCAGTGCTCGTTTCATTAGCAATGAGCAGTTCTTC
CDR3: CSARFISNEQFF